The 29 T cell receptor beta chains below come from one sample, sequenced in a study of HIV-infected patients and healthy controls. No cell fractionation was done, so the repertoire covers all unsorted peripheral blood T cells. About 550 ng RNA was reverse transcribed with alpha and beta constant-region primers. Separate chain-specific third strand synthesis with multiplexing indices produced the alpha and beta libraries. TCRdb itself ran the 5' RACE reads through MiXCR, one entry per CDR3 protein. The sample has over 8,000 distinct CDR3 sequences, about 10% seen once. Sequencing was performed on blood, taken before antiretroviral therapy. The receptors were sampled from an adult with HIV infection.

CDR3 sequence: CSARTSGRALPLVTGELFF. The DNA for the CDR3 is TGCAGTGCTCGCACTAGCGGGAGGGCCCTTCCTTTGGTCACCGGGGAGCTGTTTTTT. This sequence joins TRBV20-1 and TRBJ2-2; 13 bases are shared with TRBD2. In germline, CDR1 is DFQATT, CDR2 SNEGSKA (reference sequence). The CDR3 covers 19 residues. V was clipped by 5 bases and J by 4 bases; unmatched bases: 16.

This clonotype was detected only a few times. This chain links TRBV11-2 with TRBJ2-1, with D maybe TRBD2 (6 bases). Trimming removed 5 bases at V and 5 bases at J, with 19 bases between. CDR3 length: 16 residues. The germline gives CDR1 SGHAT, CDR2 FQNNGV. The CDR3 region is CASSLFSGGRDNEQFF. DNA for the CDR3: TGTGCCAGCAGCCTTTTTTCCGGGGGAAGAGACAATGAGCAGTTCTTC.

In its sample, this clonotype was seen many times. The chain uses TRBV5-1 and TRBJ1-6; D call uncertain. The CDR3 contains 15 residues. Germline assignment: CDR1 SGHRS and CDR2 YFSETQ. Trimming cost V 4 bases and J 5 bases, with 13 bases left between them. The CDR3 here is CASSAGAVDNSPLHF. As DNA, the CDR3 is TGCGCCAGCAGCGCAGGAGCGGTGGATAATTCACCCCTCCACTTT. Filled out from reference TRBV5-1 and TRBJ1-6, the complete variable domain reads KAGVTQTPRYLIKTRGQQVTLSCSPISGHRSVSWYQQTPGQGLQFLFEYFSETQRNKGNFPGRFSGRQFSNSRSEMNVSTLELGDSALYLCASSAGAVDNSPLHFGNGTRLTVT.

This clonotype was seen at least ten times. J is TRBJ2-7 and V is TRBV3-1; D not resolved. The CDR3 sequence is 12 residues long. Per the germline V gene, CDR1 is LGHDT and CDR2 is YNNKEL (reference sequence). The V gene lost 0 bases and the J gene lost 5 bases, with 5 bases spanning the gap. The CDR3 is CASSQDTHEQYF. The CDR3 bases are TGTGCCAGCAGCCAAGATACCCACGAGCAGTACTTC.

This clonotype was found many times. The J gene is TRBJ2-1, the V gene TRBV19; D is unresolved. This CDR3 is 13 amino acids long. Per the germline V gene, CDR1 is LNHDA and CDR2 is SQIVND (reference sequence). V lost 1 base and J 4 bases, leaving 5 bases between the germline ends. The CDR3 region is CASSIAEYNEQFF. The CDR3 region has the DNA TGTGCCAGTAGTATAGCAGAATACAATGAGCAGTTCTTC.

The chain links TRBV28 to TRBJ2-5; 8 bases fit TRBD2. The CDR3 totals 14 residues. Germline V gene sequence: CDR1 MDHEN, CDR2 SYDVKM. Germline trimming cut 3 bases from V and 5 bases from J; bases unmatched to any gene: 5. The CDR3 DNA reads TGTGCCAGCAGTTTTAGCGGGGTGGGTGAGACCCAGTACTTC. Translation: CASSFSGVGETQYF.

This clonotype was observed many times. CDR3 in DNA: TGTGCCAGCAGTGGCAGACAGGGAGTGAACACTGAAGCTTTCTTT. Translated, it gives CASSGRQGVNTEAFF. The chain carries TRBV2 and TRBJ1-1, with 7 bases that match TRBD1. CDR3 length equals 15 residues. V shed 4 bases and J 0 bases; nucleotides not matched to a gene: 5. Germline-derived CDR1 and CDR2 are SNHLY and FYNNEI.

The chain joins TRBV24-1 to TRBJ2-1; no definite D call. Germline V CDR1 and CDR2: KGHDR, SFDVKD. Trimming cost V 2 bases and J 6 bases, with 7 bases left between them. The CDR3 sequence is 13 residues long. The CDR3 region is CATSDSRTNEQFF. In DNA, the CDR3 is TGTGCCACCAGTGATTCTAGGACCAATGAGCAGTTCTTC.

In this sample, this clonotype turned up many times. This chain uses TRBV5-1 with TRBJ2-3; 15 bases agree with TRBD2. Germline V CDR1 and CDR2: SGHRS, YFSETQ. The CDR3 spans 17 residues. The ends lost 3 bases at V and 6 bases at J; junction bases unmatched: 8. The CDR3, as DNA: TGCGCCAGCAGCTCGAGGACTAGCGGGGGGGGCCAGGATACGCAGTATTTT. It specifies CASSSRTSGGGQDTQYF. Full variable domain (remainder filled in from reference TRBV5-1 and TRBJ2-3): KAGVTQTPRYLIKTRGQQVTLSCSPISGHRSVSWYQQTPGQGLQFLFEYFSETQRNKGNFPGRFSGRQFSNSRSEMNVSTLELGDSALYLCASSSRTSGGGQDTQYFGPGTRLTVL.

The chain combines TRBV7-2 with TRBJ1-1, with TRBD1 matching over 7 bases. CDR1 is SGHTA, CDR2 FQGNSA, per germline. The CDR3 totals 15 residues. V was clipped by 0 bases and J by 6 bases; unmatched bases: 7. CDR3 region: CASSLALGQDPEAFF. The CDR3 region has the DNA TGTGCCAGCAGCTTAGCCCTAGGACAGGACCCTGAAGCTTTCTTT.

In its sample, this clonotype was seen many times. This chain joins TRBV5-1 and TRBJ1-2; 9 nucleotides agree with TRBD1. V lost 3 bases and J lost 4; bases outside the gene matches: 7. The germline V gene encodes CDR1 SGHRS and CDR2 YFSETQ. The CDR3 runs 15 residues. The CDR3 loop is CASSWTGEWSYGYTF. CDR3 bases: TGCGCCAGCAGCTGGACAGGGGAATGGAGCTATGGCTACACCTTC.

Ten or more counts support this clonotype. The rearrangement joins TRBV29-1 to TRBJ2-1; 9 bases line up with TRBD2. CDR3 size: 15 residues. V dropped 3 bases and J dropped 5; count of bases not matched to a gene: 8. CDR1 is SQVTM, CDR2 ANQGSEA, per germline. The CDR3 DNA reads as TGCAGCGTTGAGGTTCGGAGCGGGGGGAACAATGAGCAGTTCTTC. Translation: CSVEVRSGGNNEQFF.

This clonotype ranks as medium-sized. The V gene is TRBV9, the J gene TRBJ2-1, with 7 nucleotides matching TRBD2. Germline CDR1 SGDLS, CDR2 YYNGEE. V was pared by 3 bases and J by 6 bases, with 12 bases of the junction left unmatched. This CDR3 spans 16 amino acids. Written as DNA, the CDR3 is TGTGCCAGCAGCGCCCCCTTGGCGGGGGTTAGCAATGAGCAGTTCTTC. This gives the protein CASSAPLAGVSNEQFF.

The table lists this clonotype with many counts. This chain connects TRBV29-1 to TRBJ1-1, with D unresolved. V dropped 6 bases and J dropped 3 bases, with 5 bases sitting between them. The CDR3 spans 10 residues. The germline CDR1 and CDR2 sequences are SQVTM and ANQGSEA. In nucleotides, the CDR3 is TGCAGCGTCGCCTACACTGAAGCTTTCTTT. Residues: CSVAYTEAFF.

This clonotype was counted ten times or more. The V call is TRBV6-2 or TRBV6-3, the J call TRBJ2-7; 9 bases are a match to TRBD2. The CDR3 loop spans 17 amino acids. V shed 6 bases and J 0 bases; nucleotides not matched to a gene: 12. The germline gives CDR1 MNHEY, CDR2 SVGEGT. CDR3 sequence (DNA): TGTGCCAGCAGCTCCTCTAGACTAGCGGTTAGCTCCTACGAGCAGTACTTC. It is translated as CASSSSRLAVSSYEQYF.

This clonotype was seen ten or more times. The CDR3 reads CASSFLSHNEQFF. DNA for the CDR3: TGTGCCAGCAGTTTCTTATCCCACAATGAGCAGTTCTTC. This sequence joins TRBV6-5 and TRBJ2-1, with D unresolved. CDR1 and CDR2 (germline): MNHEY, SVGAGI. Trimming took 4 bases from V and 5 from J, leaving 9 bases between them. This CDR3 region has 13 residues.

The gene calls are TRBV24-1 and TRBJ1-5; no definite D call. CDR1 and CDR2 from the germline V gene are KGHDR and SFDVKD. V dropped 7 bases and J dropped 4 bases, with 19 bases sitting between them. This CDR3 contains 16 residues. CDR3 sequence: CATSRRRLDGNQPQHF. The CDR3 nucleotides are TGTGCCACCAGCCGGAGGCGTCTTGATGGGAATCAGCCCCAGCATTTT.

This clonotype has at least ten counts. This chain links TRBV7-3 with TRBJ2-2, with TRBD2 as a possible D gene (6 bases). Trimming left V 4 bases short and J 0 bases short, with 12 bases between. Germline V gives CDR1 SGHTA, CDR2 FQGTGA. CDR3 size: 16 residues. CDR3 protein: CASSSTVAANTGELFF. The CDR3 bases are TGTGCCAGCAGCTCCACCGTAGCGGCGAACACCGGGGAGCTGTTTTTT.

The CDR3 coding sequence is TGTGCCAGCAGCGTAGCGGCGGGGACAGGGACCGACGAGCAGTACTTC. This codes for CASSVAAGTGTDEQYF. The V and J genes are TRBV9 and TRBJ2-7; TRBD1 agrees at 9 bases. CDR3 length: 16 residues. Germline assignment: CDR1 SGDLS and CDR2 YYNGEE. The V segment lost 0 bases and the J segment 5 bases; nucleotides outside the gene matches: 9.

Many counts were recorded for this clonotype. The chain is built from TRBV30 and TRBJ1-5; D is ambiguous. This CDR3 spans 15 amino acids. Germline values: CDR1 GTSNPN, CDR2 SVGIG (reference sequence). The V gene lost 2 bases and the J gene lost 2 bases, with 13 bases spanning the gap. The CDR3 is CAWSPGMAGNQPQHF. The CDR3 DNA reads as TGTGCCTGGAGTCCCGGGATGGCAGGCAATCAGCCCCAGCATTTT.

The table lists this clonotype with many counts. The rearrangement joins TRBV11-2 to TRBJ2-3; TRBD2 agrees at 8 bases. V lost 1 base, J lost 4 bases, and 7 bases stayed unmatched. Germline CDR1 reads SGHAT; CDR2 reads FQNNGV. This CDR3 contains 16 residues. The CDR3 DNA reads TGTGCCAGCAGCTTAGCAGGTAGCGGGAAGGCAGATACGCAGTATTTT. Translation gives CASSLAGSGKADTQYF.

The CDR3 loop reads CASSLGTRGQPQHF. In DNA form, the CDR3 reads TGTGCCAGCAGCCTAGGGACAAGAGGTCAGCCCCAGCATTTT. The V and J genes are TRBV3-1 and TRBJ1-5; tentative D call: TRBD1 (6 bases). CDR3 length: 14 amino acids. Looked up from germline, CDR1 is LGHDT and CDR2 is YNNKEL (reference sequence). Deletions cut 4 bases from V and 6 bases from J, with 13 bases between.

This clonotype occurred many times. The rearrangement uses TRBV6-6 and TRBJ2-2; D gene uncertain. Trimming pared 2 bases from V and 5 bases from J, leaving 12 bases between. This CDR3 region has 15 residues. CDR1 is MNHNY and CDR2 is SVGAGI in the germline V gene (reference sequence). CDR3 bases: TGTGCCAGCAGTTACAACCCACGGTCAACCGGGGAGCTGTTTTTT. Protein: CASSYNPRSTGELFF.

This clonotype was counted only a few times. The chain employs TRBV29-1 and TRBJ1-1; D gene ambiguous. CDR1 is SQVTM and CDR2 is ANQGSEA in the germline V gene. V shed 6 bases and J shed 0 bases, with 23 bases lying between them. The CDR3 contains 17 residues. CDR3 sequence reads: CSVLSPARQKMNTEAFF. Here the CDR3 DNA reads TGCAGCGTCCTCTCCCCCGCCCGTCAGAAGATGAACACTGAAGCTTTCTTT.

The chain carries TRBV10-3 and TRBJ2-3, with TRBD1 matching 7 bases. Looked up from germline, CDR1 is ENHRY and CDR2 is SYGVKD. With V trimmed by 2 bases and J by 2 bases, 4 bases remained unmatched. CDR3 length: 15 residues. For the CDR3, the DNA is TGTGCCATCAGTGAGCACAGGGGCCCCACAGATACGCAGTATTTT. Residues: CAISEHRGPTDTQYF.

This clonotype was counted ten times or more. The rearrangement uses TRBV18 and TRBJ2-1; maybe TRBD2 (6 bases). The germline gives CDR1 KGHSH, CDR2 LQKENI. The CDR3 length is 14 residues. V lost 6 bases, J lost 9 bases, and 18 bases lay in between. In DNA form, the CDR3 reads TGTGCCAGCTCCGAAACCAGGGACGGGGGTGAGCAGTTCTTC. As protein: CASSETRDGGEQFF. Drawing the rest from reference TRBV18 and TRBJ2-1, the complete variable domain is NAGVMQNPRHLVRRRGQEARLRCSPMKGHSHVYWYRQLPEEGLKFMVYLQKENIIDESGMPKERFSAEFPKEGPSILRIQQVVRGDSAAYFCASSETRDGGEQFFGPGTRLTVL.

This clonotype was seen many times. This rearrangement joins TRBV15 to TRBJ2-2; 7 bases line up with TRBD1. Germline V lookup: CDR1 LNHNV, CDR2 YYDKDF (reference sequence). This CDR3 is built from 17 residues. Trimming removed 0 bases from V and 2 bases from J; junction bases left unmatched: 6. The CDR3 nucleotides are TGTGCCACCAGCAGAGATTATACAGGGGTCAACACCGGGGAGCTGTTTTTT. It specifies CATSRDYTGVNTGELFF.

This clonotype is labeled as medium-sized. V and J are TRBV7-9 and TRBJ2-1; D unresolved. V was trimmed by 1 base and J by 7 bases, leaving 8 bases between them. Per the germline V gene, CDR1 is SEHNR and CDR2 is FQNEAQ (reference sequence). The CDR3 covers 13 residues. Here the CDR3 DNA reads TGTGCCAGCAGCTTAGGATCCTGGAATGAGCAGTTCTTC. Encoded protein: CASSLGSWNEQFF. Full variable domain (rest looked up from reference TRBV7-9 and TRBJ2-1): DTGVSQNPRHKITKRGQNVTFRCDPISEHNRLYWYRQTLGQGPEFLTYFQNEAQLEKSRLLSDRFSAERPKGSFSTLEIQRTEQGDSAMYLCASSLGSWNEQFFGPGTRLTVL.

In the case of this clonotype: The CDR3 carries no conserved terminal phenylalanine or tryptophan, so it likely arises from a read error. The chain carries TRBV18 and TRBJ2-1, with TRBD1 as a possible D gene (5 bases). In germline, CDR1 is KGHSH, CDR2 LQKENI. The CDR3 has 14 residues. The V end lost 0 bases, the J end lost 5 bases, and 8 bases lay between the germline ends. The CDR3 here is CASSPPVRDNEQFV. The CDR3 bases are TGTGCCAGCTCACCACCCGTCAGGGACAATGAGCAGTTCGTC.